The 8 T cell receptor beta chains given below trace back to one sample, sequenced in a study of long-term antiretroviral therapy in people with HIV. Version v3.0 of the immunoSEQ assay was performed at survey level. TCRdb's copy holds only in-frame clones and misses some; the assay was immunoSEQ multiplex PCR. The sample carries about 16,000 clones, 75% recorded once. Source: unsorted PBMCs, taken 1.5 years before starting antiretroviral therapy. These TCRs come from a woman in her forties or fifties with HIV.

This clone was counted once. The rearrangement joins TRBV30 to TRBJ1-1; the D is unclear. Germline assignment: CDR1 GTSNPN and CDR2 SVGIG (reference sequence). V lost 3 bases, J lost 1 base, and 9 bases lay in between. CDR3 length: 13 residues. CDR3 DNA sequence: TGTGCCTGGAGCTGGACGGCGAACACTGAAGCTTTCTTT. Amino acids: CAWSWTANTEAFF.

The chain joins TRBV19 to TRBJ2-7; 8 bases fit TRBD1. This CDR3 contains 14 residues. Trimming at V came to 9 bases and at J to 3 bases, leaving 10 bases not matched to a gene. Germline assignment: CDR1 LNHDA and CDR2 SQIVND (reference sequence). The CDR3 coding sequence is TGTGCCAGCAAAGACAGGGGTGGGCTCTACGAGCAGTACTTC. Its translation: CASKDRGGLYEQYF.

The chain employs TRBV6-1 and TRBJ2-5; 12 bases are a match to TRBD1. Germline CDR1 MNHNS, CDR2 SASEGT. The junction had 5 bases not matched to a gene; V was cut back by 4 bases and J by 5 bases. The CDR3 has 15 amino acids. The CDR3 spells CASSVGQGAGETQYF. CDR3 bases: TGTGCCAGCAGTGTGGGACAGGGGGCTGGTGAGACCCAGTACTTC.

This clone was counted only a few times. This chain connects TRBV2 to TRBJ1-5, with a weak D call TRBD1 (5 bases). Trimming took 6 bases from V and 1 from J, leaving 13 bases between them. Germline CDR1 SNHLY, CDR2 FYNNEI. CDR3 length: 15 amino acids. CDR3 DNA: TGTGCCAGCAGCTGGGAGGGGAGAAGCAATCAGCCCCAGCATTTT. It specifies CASSWEGRSNQPQHF.

The chain carries TRBV6-1 and TRBJ1-5; weak D call: TRBD1 (5 bases). CDR1 is MNHNS, CDR2 SASEGT, per germline. Trimming cost V 4 bases and J 0 bases, with 10 bases left between them. CDR3 length: 15 residues. CDR3 DNA sequence: TGTGCCAGCAGTGGACAGCCAAATAGCAATCAGCCCCAGCATTTT. As protein: CASSGQPNSNQPQHF.

This sequence joins TRBV18 and TRBJ2-5, with 11 bases matching TRBD1. Per germline, CDR1 KGHSH and CDR2 LQKENI. This CDR3 comprises 15 residues. Trimming took 3 bases from V and 8 from J; bases not matched to a gene: 8. The DNA of the CDR3 is TGTGCCAGCTCACCCGGACAGGGGGCGCTGATAACCCAGTACTTC. It encodes CASSPGQGALITQYF.

This clone appeared once. The chain has TRBV7-9 and TRBJ2-7; 7 bases map to TRBD1. CDR1 is SEHNR, CDR2 FQNEAQ, per germline (reference sequence). The CDR3 totals 14 residues. Trimming removed 9 bases from V and 3 bases from J; junction bases left unmatched: 11. The CDR3 spells CASTPGGMFYEQYF. In DNA, the CDR3 is TGTGCCAGTACTCCAGGGGGAATGTTCTACGAGCAGTACTTC.

This chain links TRBV30 with TRBJ2-2; D uncertain. The CDR3 extends over 12 amino acids. CDR1 and CDR2 from the germline V gene are GTSNPN and SVGIG (reference sequence). Trimming cost V 3 bases and J 4 bases, with 6 bases left between them. This CDR3 is CAWSPSTGELFF. The CDR3 DNA sequence: TGTGCCTGGAGCCCTAGCACCGGGGAGCTGTTTTTT.